The rows below give T cell receptor beta chains drawn from one sample of a study of T cells in Graves' hyperthyroidism and ophthalmopathy. TCRdb itself ran the multiplex PCR reads through MiXCR, one entry per CDR3 protein. The sample lists about 580,000 distinct CDR3 sequences, about 45% occurring once. Sequenced input: peripheral blood or thyroid tissue (not recorded which). All receptors come from a woman younger than 30 with Graves' hyperthyroidism. The CDR3 runs from the conserved cysteine through the conserved F or W. The D gene is left open where the match is weak. Size values are once, few and many counts, or a class for expanded clones, and some rows have none.

cdr3_nt,cdr3_aa,clone_size,j_call,d_call,v_call
TGTGCCAGCAGCTTCGTTGGGAGCTCTGGAAACACCATATATTTT,CASSFVGSSGNTIYF,many,TRBJ1-3,.,TRBV7-8
TGTGCCACCAGCAGCCAAGATCCGAATCAGCCCCAGCATTTT,CATSSQDPNQPQHF,.,TRBJ1-5,.,TRBV15
TGCAGCACATGGGCTGTGACGGGAGGGGAGACCCAGTACTTC,CSTWAVTGGETQYF,.,TRBJ2-5,TRBD2,TRBV29-1
TGCGCCAGCAGCCAAGAACGCAGTACCTACGAGCAGTACTTC,CASSQERSTYEQYF,many,TRBJ2-7,.,TRBV4-3
TGCAGTGCTTTCACAGGGGCTCGGGATGAGCAGTTCTTC,CSAFTGARDEQFF,.,TRBJ2-1,TRBD1,TRBV20-1
TGTGCCGGCGAGCCGGGTGGCAATCAGCCCCAGCATTTT,CAGEPGGNQPQHF,.,TRBJ1-5,.,TRBV6-5
TGTGCCAGCAGCTTAGTAGGGGTCGGTTACGAGCAGTACTTC,CASSLVGVGYEQYF,many,TRBJ2-7,.,TRBV7-9
TGTGCCAGCAGTTTGTGGTCAGGTGTTAGCAATCAGCCCCAGCATTTT,CASSLWSGVSNQPQHF,.,TRBJ1-5,.,TRBV28
TGTGCCAGCAGTGAAGATTCGGGGCAGCCCCAGTATTTT,CASSEDSGQPQYF,.,TRBJ2-3,.,TRBV2
TGCAGTGCTCATTGGGCGGGGTTGAACACTGAAGCTTTCTTT,CSAHWAGLNTEAFF,many,TRBJ1-1,.,TRBV20-1
TGCGCCAGCGCTCTCAACTCAGGAGATCAGCCCCAGCATTTT,CASALNSGDQPQHF,many,TRBJ1-5,.,TRBV5-1
TGCAGTACGACGGGACCCGAGGCTTTCTTT,CSTTGPEAFF,many,TRBJ1-1,.,TRBV20-1
TGTGCCAGCAGTCAGGGGACTAGCATCCAAGAGACCCAGTACTTC,CASSQGTSIQETQYF,many,TRBJ2-5,TRBD2,TRBV6-1
TGTGCCAGCAGCTCCGGGATGTCAGGGGATTCACCCCTCCACTTT,CASSSGMSGDSPLHF,many,TRBJ1-6,.,TRBV7-3
TGCAGCGCAGAGAGGGACGGGACTTTGTCTGGGGCCAACGTCCTGACTTTC,CSAERDGTLSGANVLTF,.,TRBJ2-6,.,TRBV29-1
TGTGCCAGTAAACACAGGGTTTGGGAGCAGTACTTC,CASKHRVWEQYF,.,TRBJ2-7,.,TRBV19
TGTGCCAGCAGTTTGCTGACAGGGACGGGCGGGGAGCTGTTTTTT,CASSLLTGTGGELFF,few,TRBJ2-2,TRBD1,TRBV27
TGCAGTGCTAAAGGACTAGCGGGTGGATACGAGCAGTACTTC,CSAKGLAGGYEQYF,many,TRBJ2-7,TRBD2,TRBV20-1
TGCAGTGCTAGAGATGGGACTAGCGGGGCCAACGTCCTGACTTTC,CSARDGTSGANVLTF,.,TRBJ2-6,TRBD2,TRBV20-1
TGTGCCACCAGCAGCCCACGGGACGTAACCTACGAGCAGTACTTC,CATSSPRDVTYEQYF,.,TRBJ2-7,.,TRBV15
TGTGCCACCAGTGACCAGCGGGAGAGGAGTGAGCAGTTCTTC,CATSDQRERSEQFF,few,TRBJ2-1,TRBD2,TRBV24-1
TGTGCCATCAGTGAGCCTAGCGGGAGGCGGTACCAAGAGACCCAGTACTTC,CAISEPSGRRYQETQYF,.,TRBJ2-5,TRBD2,TRBV10-3
TGTGCCAGCAGACAGAAACAGGGGGACCTCTACAATGAGCAGTTCTTC,CASRQKQGDLYNEQFF,once,TRBJ2-1,TRBD1,TRBV5-5
TGCAGCGTCCTGGCGGCGAACACTGAAGCTTTCTTT,CSVLAANTEAFF,many,TRBJ1-1,.,TRBV29-1
TGTGCCAGCAGCCAATTCGGGGTTGGGGGGACTGAAGCTTTCTTT,CASSQFGVGGTEAFF,.,TRBJ1-1,.,TRBV16
TGTGCCAGCAGCTTGGAAGGAGGGCTGGCTGAAGCTTTCTTT,CASSLEGGLAEAFF,few,TRBJ1-1,.,TRBV11-2
TGTGCCAGCAGTGAGCGGGAGGAACACACAGATACGCAGTATTTT,CASSEREEHTDTQYF,.,TRBJ2-3,TRBD2,TRBV2
TGTGCCACCAGTGATGCCGGGCCAGATACGCAGTATTTT,CATSDAGPDTQYF,many,TRBJ2-3,.,TRBV24-1
TGTGCCAGCAGCACCGGGACAGGGATAGGTTCACCCCTCCACTTT,CASSTGTGIGSPLHF,.,TRBJ1-6,TRBD1,TRBV12-3/TRBV12-4
TGTGCCAGCAGCCCAGAAGTTGCTGGCCCTGAGACCCAGTACTTC,CASSPEVAGPETQYF,many,TRBJ2-5,.,TRBV7-6
TGTGCCAGCAGAAAAGACGGAGGGGGCTCCTACGAGCAGTACTTC,CASRKDGGGSYEQYF,many,TRBJ2-7,.,TRBV5-8
TGCGCCAGCAGCCTCGGGACTAGCGGGAGGACCTCCTCCTACGAGCAGTACTTC,CASSLGTSGRTSSYEQYF,.,TRBJ2-7,TRBD2,TRBV4-1
TGCGCCAGCAGGAGGACAGGGGAGGCAGATACGCAGTATTTT,CASRRTGEADTQYF,.,TRBJ2-3,TRBD1,TRBV5-1
TGTGCCAGTAGTATTGGCAGGGAGACCCACGAGCAGTACTTC,CASSIGRETHEQYF,few,TRBJ2-7,.,TRBV19
TGTGCCAGCAGACCCTTCGGGATTTTCGCTAACACCGGGGAGCTGTTTTTT,CASRPFGIFANTGELFF,.,TRBJ2-2,.,TRBV7-2
TGTGCCAGCAGCGCGAGTGTCAGGGACTACGAGCAGTACTTC,CASSASVRDYEQYF,.,TRBJ2-7,.,TRBV7-9
TGTGCCACCAGTGAAGCCGGGACAGACTATGGCTACACCTTC,CATSEAGTDYGYTF,few,TRBJ1-2,TRBD1,TRBV24-1
TGTGCCACCCTCCGGGACAGACTGTTGGACTACGAGCAGTACTTC,CATLRDRLLDYEQYF,many,TRBJ2-7,TRBD1,TRBV2
TGTGCCAGCAGCGTAGGCGGGAGCTACAATGAGCAGTTCTTC,CASSVGGSYNEQFF,.,TRBJ2-1,TRBD2,TRBV9
TGTGCCAGCAGTTTGGGACAGGGCTATGGCTACACCTTC,CASSLGQGYGYTF,many,TRBJ1-2,TRBD1,TRBV12-3/TRBV12-4
TGCAGTGCTAGGGGGACAGGAGGCTACGAGCAGCCCCAGCATTTT,CSARGTGGYEQPQHF,.,TRBJ1-5,TRBD1,TRBV20-1
TGTGCCAGCAGCTACCGTTTAGCGGGAGACATGGAGACCCAGTACTTC,CASSYRLAGDMETQYF,.,TRBJ2-5,TRBD2,TRBV7-2
TGTGCCAGCAGCAGGACAGGGACAACTAATGAAAAACTGTTTTTT,CASSRTGTTNEKLFF,many,TRBJ1-4,TRBD1,TRBV6-6
TGTGCCAGCAGCCCCGCGTCAACTTCCTACGAGCAGTACTTC,CASSPASTSYEQYF,many,TRBJ2-7,.,TRBV9
TGTGCCACCAGCAGAGATTGGGGCGTCAATGAAAAACTGTTTTTT,CATSRDWGVNEKLFF,many,TRBJ1-4,.,TRBV15
TGTGCCAGCAGCGAGGGTCTAGCGTTTTACAATGAGCAGTTCTTC,CASSEGLAFYNEQFF,.,TRBJ2-1,.,TRBV11-2
TGTGCCAGCAGCTTGGCGTCCGACAGTGCTGGAAACACCATATATGAAAAACTGTTTTTT,CASSLASDSAGNTIYEKLFF,.,TRBJ1-4,.,TRBV7-3
TGTGCCAGCAGGCGAAGCAGGACAGGAGAGACCCAGTACTTC,CASRRSRTGETQYF,many,TRBJ2-5,TRBD1,TRBV6-5
TGTGCCAGCACCTGGGAACAAACGTCCCGAACCCTCCACTTT,CASTWEQTSRTLHF,.,TRBJ1-6,.,TRBV7-9
TGTGCCAGCAGCTCATTGACTGGCAATGAGCAGTTCTTC,CASSSLTGNEQFF,.,TRBJ2-1,.,TRBV7-6
TGTGCCACCTCTGGGGCCAACGTCCTGACTTTC,CATSGANVLTF,many,TRBJ2-6,.,TRBV10-3
TGTGCCTGGTCCAAGAGGACGGACAATCAGCCCCAGCATTTT,CAWSKRTDNQPQHF,.,TRBJ1-5,.,TRBV30
TGTGCCAGCAGTTCAGGACAGGGTGCGCACTATGGCTACACCTTC,CASSSGQGAHYGYTF,.,TRBJ1-2,TRBD1,TRBV27
TGTGCCAGCAGCCCGGACGCAGGGGAGCAGTACTTC,CASSPDAGEQYF,many,TRBJ2-7,.,TRBV7-9
TGCAGTGCTTCGACAGGGGGCTTATATGGCTACACCTTC,CSASTGGLYGYTF,.,TRBJ1-2,TRBD1,TRBV20-1
TGCAGCGTCGCTTACGGAAGCGGGAGAGGAGATACGCAGTATTTT,CSVAYGSGRGDTQYF,many,TRBJ2-3,TRBD2,TRBV29-1
TGTGCCACCAGCCTGACACGATACAATGAGCAGTACTTC,CATSLTRYNEQYF,.,TRBJ2-7,.,TRBV15
TGCGCCAGCAGTGAGGGCAGGGCTAACTATGGCTACACCTTC,CASSEGRANYGYTF,.,TRBJ1-2,.,TRBV10-2